This T cell receptor beta chain stems from a study of shared clonotypes between healthy human individuals. Study summary: Per-donor plates numbered three CD4 naive, three CD4 memory, two CD8 naive and one CD8 memory. General study findings and limits: Between a handful of donors, naive CD4 clonotypes were shared at a level of about 5%.

Trimming took 6 bases from V and 7 from J; bases not matched to a gene: 7. The CDR3 runs 14 residues. Germline CDR1 MNHEY, CDR2 SMNVEV (reference sequence). TCRdb's copy holds only in-frame clones and misses some; the assay was immunoSEQ multiplex PCR. The sample shows about 990,000 clones, approximately 80% of them seen only once. As for this clone: Its antigen is unknown.

The V gene is TRBV27, the J gene TRBJ1-4; 8 positions match TRBD1. This receptor was obtained from a man between 18 and 29 years old in good health. Some clones in this sample may be carry-over from other donors' samples. The sequenced sample consisted of memory CD4+ T cells from PBMCs. Described subset: CD45RA-negative fraction. In DNA, the CDR3 is TGTGCCAGCAGAACTTGGGGGACAGGTGAAAAACTGTTTTTT. Its translation: CASRTWGTGEKLFF. The full variable domain, with the rest looked up from reference TRBV27 and TRBJ1-4, is EAQVTQNPRYLITVTGKKLTVTCSQNMNHEYMSWYRQDPGLGLRQIYYSMNVEVTDKGDVPEGYKVSRKEKRNFPLILESPSPNQTSLYFCASRTWGTGEKLFFGSGTQLSVL.